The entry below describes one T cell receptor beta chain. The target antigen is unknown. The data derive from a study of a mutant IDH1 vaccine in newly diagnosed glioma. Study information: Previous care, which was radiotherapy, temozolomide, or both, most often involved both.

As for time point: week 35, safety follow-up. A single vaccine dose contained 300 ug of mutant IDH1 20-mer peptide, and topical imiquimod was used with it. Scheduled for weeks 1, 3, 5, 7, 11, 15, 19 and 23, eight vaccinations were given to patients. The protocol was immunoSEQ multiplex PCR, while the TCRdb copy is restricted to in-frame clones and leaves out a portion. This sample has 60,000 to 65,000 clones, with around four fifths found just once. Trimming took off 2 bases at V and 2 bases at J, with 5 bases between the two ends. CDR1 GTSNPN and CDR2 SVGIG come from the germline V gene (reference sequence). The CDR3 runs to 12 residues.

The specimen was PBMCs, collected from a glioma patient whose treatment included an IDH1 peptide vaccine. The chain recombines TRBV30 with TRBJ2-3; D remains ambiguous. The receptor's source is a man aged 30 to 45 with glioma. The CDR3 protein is CAWSFLTDTQYF. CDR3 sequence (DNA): TGTGCCTGGAGTTTCCTCACAGATACGCAGTATTTT.